The rows below give T cell receptor beta chains drawn from one sample of a study of blood T cell repertoires in COVID-19. Clones were read by immunoSEQ multiplex PCR, and TCRdb kept only the in-frame ones, dropping some. The sample has about 100,000 clones, around 91% seen once; the top ten hold 5.5% to 8%. The sample comprised peripheral blood. All receptors come from a man aged 18-30 years with COVID-19, enrolled during active disease. Both conserved end residues are part of each CDR3. Fields, in order: J gene, V gene, D gene, CDR3 protein, CDR3 DNA. A D gene is named only where the DNA matches it firmly.

j_gene: TRBJ1-6
v_gene: TRBV7-2
d_gene: TRBD1
CDR3aa: CASSGTEADNSPLHF
CDR3nt: TGTGCCAGCAGCGGGACAGAGGCTGATAATTCACCCCTCCACTTT

j_gene: TRBJ2-7
v_gene: TRBV14
d_gene: TRBD1
CDR3aa: CASSPRTGGHEQYF
CDR3nt: TGTGCCAGCAGCCCACGGACAGGGGGCCACGAGCAGTACTTC

j_gene: TRBJ1-1
v_gene: TRBV6-6
d_gene: NA
CDR3aa: CASSQSRTEAFF
CDR3nt: TGTGCCAGCAGTCAATCGAGGACTGAAGCTTTCTTT

j_gene: TRBJ2-5
v_gene: TRBV6-2/TRBV6-3
d_gene: NA
CDR3aa: CASSRAEQETQYF
CDR3nt: TGTGCCAGCAGCCGAGCGGAGCAAGAGACCCAGTACTTC

j_gene: TRBJ2-7
v_gene: TRBV10-1
d_gene: TRBD2
CDR3aa: CASSETSSGGQYF
CDR3nt: TGCGCCAGCAGCGAAACGTCTAGCGGCGGGCAGTACTTC

j_gene: TRBJ1-2
v_gene: TRBV7-9
d_gene: TRBD1
CDR3aa: CASSSFPDREGNGYTF
CDR3nt: TGTGCCAGCAGCTCCTTCCCGGACAGGGAGGGGAATGGCTACACCTTC

j_gene: TRBJ1-1
v_gene: TRBV3-1/TRBV3-2
d_gene: NA
CDR3aa: CASSLLDGQGTEAFF
CDR3nt: TGTGCCAGCAGCCTACTCGACGGTCAGGGCACTGAAGCTTTCTTT

j_gene: TRBJ1-3
v_gene: TRBV7-6
d_gene: TRBD1
CDR3aa: CASSHNRGRNTIYF
CDR3nt: TGTGCCAGCAGCCATAACAGGGGGAGAAACACCATATATTTT

j_gene: TRBJ2-2
v_gene: TRBV5-1
d_gene: NA
CDR3aa: CASSLGQTNTGELFF
CDR3nt: TGCGCCAGCAGCTTGGGACAGACGAACACCGGGGAGCTGTTTTTT

j_gene: TRBJ2-3
v_gene: TRBV7-2
d_gene: TRBD2
CDR3aa: CASSFGLAGGTDTQYF
CDR3nt: TGTGCCAGCAGCTTCGGGCTAGCGGGAGGGACAGATACGCAGTATTTT